The 19 T cell receptor beta chains below were found in one sample sequenced in a study of shared clonotypes between healthy human individuals (dated by TCRdb to about 2020). The library was prepared using the immunoSEQ multiplex PCR assay. Imported from immuneACCESS, the table was reduced by TCRdb to in-frame sequences with V and J called. These copies leave out some clones; in studies compared against another copy, an unresolved V gene accounts for under half, and the cause of the remainder is not known. The sample table records around 1.5 million clones; roughly 98% of these occur just once. Of the sample, less than 0.55% falls within the top ten clones. Sequenced: naive CD4+ T cells sorted from blood. The intended sense of this specimen's cell subset or site label: CD45RA+ positively selected. These receptors originate from a man aged 30-40 years in good health.

The V and J genes are TRBV15 and TRBJ2-5; a weak D match, TRBD2 (6 bases). Germline V gene data show CDR1 as LNHNV and CDR2 as YYDKDF (reference sequence). The CDR3 has 14 residues. The V gene lost 1 base and the J gene lost 5 bases, with 11 bases spanning the gap. CDR3 loop: CATSRAPGGETQYF. CDR3 sequence (DNA): TGTGCCACCAGCAGAGCCCCCGGAGGGGAGACCCAGTACTTC.

The chain joins TRBV5-1 to TRBJ2-1, with D uncertain. The CDR3 sequence is 14 residues long. Between the trimmed V and J ends, which lost 0 bases and 5 bases, there was a span of 9 bases. Germline loops: CDR1 SGHRS, CDR2 YFSETQ. CDR3 bases: TGCGCCAGCAGCTTGGATGGGAAAAACAATGAGCAGTTCTTC. Amino acid sequence: CASSLDGKNNEQFF.

The rearrangement uses TRBV18 and TRBJ2-7, with 7 bases identical to TRBD1. The junction had 4 bases not matched to a gene; V was cut back by 2 bases and J by 6 bases. CDR1 and CDR2 from the germline V gene are KGHSH and LQKENI. The CDR3 is made up of 13 amino acids. The CDR3 region has the DNA TGTGCCAGCTCACCAGGTGGGACAGTCGAGCAGTACTTC. It codes for CASSPGGTVEQYF.

This chain uses TRBV15 with TRBJ2-7; 15 positions match TRBD2. With 5 bases clipped from V and 4 bases from J, the junction kept 12 bases outside the gene matches. The germline gives CDR1 LNHNV, CDR2 YYDKDF (reference sequence). The CDR3 extends over 18 amino acids. For the CDR3, the DNA is TGTGCCACCAGCGATGGACTAGCGGGAGGGCCTCTTCGATACGAGCAGTACTTC. The encoded protein is CATSDGLAGGPLRYEQYF.

The chain combines TRBV18 with TRBJ2-4, with D unresolved. V was pared by 1 base and J by 5 bases, with 18 bases between. Germline assignment: CDR1 KGHSH and CDR2 LQKENI. CDR3 length: 17 residues. The CDR3 is CASSPLPKTGTQNIQYF. CDR3 nucleotide sequence: TGTGCCAGCTCACCACTACCAAAAACCGGTACCCAAAACATTCAGTACTTC.

The chain recombines TRBV4-3 with TRBJ2-3; unclear D gene. Per the germline V gene, CDR1 is LGHNA and CDR2 is YSLEER. V was clipped by 1 base and J by 1 base, with 6 bases between them. The CDR3 extends over 14 amino acids. Written as DNA, the CDR3 is TGCGCCAGCAGCCAAGGTACCGGCACAGATACGCAGTATTTT. This gives the protein CASSQGTGTDTQYF.

This sequence joins TRBV28 and TRBJ2-2; D may be TRBD1 (7 bases). The germline CDR1 and CDR2 sequences are MDHEN and SYDVKM. The V gene lost 4 bases and the J gene lost 7 bases, with 19 bases spanning the gap. CDR3 length: 16 residues. Written as DNA, the CDR3 is TGTGCCAGCAGTTCCCGGAAACCTCAGGGGGGCGGGGAGCTGTTTTTT. Its protein product is CASSSRKPQGGGELFF.

This chain joins TRBV5-8 and TRBJ2-1; 7 nucleotides agree with TRBD2. The CDR3 sequence is 15 residues long. V lost 0 bases, J lost 4 bases, and 4 bases stayed unmatched. Looked up from germline, CDR1 is SGHTS and CDR2 is YDEGEE. The CDR3: CASSLGIAGYNEQFF. The CDR3 coding sequence is TGTGCCAGCAGCTTGGGAATAGCGGGTTACAATGAGCAGTTCTTC.

The chain recombines TRBV7-2 with TRBJ1-2; D gene ambiguous. The CDR3 extends over 12 amino acids. Trimming cost V 0 bases and J 7 bases, with 6 bases left between them. Per germline, CDR1 SGHTA and CDR2 FQGNSA. The CDR3 nucleotides are TGTGCCAGCAGCTTAGCGGACTTTGGCTACACCTTC. The encoded protein is CASSLADFGYTF.

CDR3 nucleotides: TGTGCCAGCAGCTTAGACCTCCTAGCGGATAATTACAATGAGCAGTTCTTC. Translating gives CASSLDLLADNYNEQFF. This rearrangement joins TRBV11-2 to TRBJ2-1; 7 positions agree with TRBD2. The CDR3 sequence is 17 residues long. CDR1 is SGHAT, CDR2 FQNNGV, per germline. V shed 0 bases, J shed 4 bases, and the junction held 9 bases outside the gene matches.

The J gene is TRBJ2-1, the V gene TRBV4-3; possible D gene TRBD2, 6 bases. The CDR3 has 17 residues. Trimming cost V 0 bases and J 0 bases, with 12 bases left between them. Per germline, CDR1 LGHNA and CDR2 YSLEER. CDR3 DNA: TGCGCCAGCAGCCAAGATACGGCGGGGAGCTCCTACAATGAGCAGTTCTTC. This codes for CASSQDTAGSSYNEQFF.

The chain employs TRBV6-5 and TRBJ1-2, with 8 bases lining up with TRBD1. The CDR3 length is 15 residues. Per the germline V gene, CDR1 is MNHEY and CDR2 is SVGAGI. V lost 7 bases and J lost 6; bases outside the gene matches: 13. CDR3 bases: TGTGCCAGCAAAGAGTGGAGACAGGGGAGCAATGGCTACACCTTC. Amino acids: CASKEWRQGSNGYTF.

The chain recombines TRBV10-3 with TRBJ1-4; TRBD1 might be the D (6 bases). In germline, CDR1 is ENHRY, CDR2 SYGVKD. The CDR3 totals 12 residues. Trimming removed 4 bases from V and 12 bases from J, with 12 bases in between. The CDR3 reads CAISGQAQELFF. The CDR3 DNA follows: TGTGCCATCAGTGGACAGGCTCAAGAACTGTTTTTT.

V is TRBV29-1 and J is TRBJ2-1, with TRBD2 identical over 11 bases. Trimming at V came to 8 bases and at J to 6 bases, leaving 6 bases not matched to a gene. The CDR3 totals 13 residues. Germline CDR1 reads SQVTM; CDR2 reads ANQGSEA. CDR3: CSSRLAGGNEQFF. CDR3 DNA sequence: TGCAGCTCGAGGCTAGCGGGAGGCAATGAGCAGTTCTTC.

This clone has a single count. The V gene is TRBV5-4, the J gene TRBJ2-2; 9 bases map to TRBD1. CDR1 and CDR2 (germline): SGHNT, YYREEE (reference sequence). With V trimmed by 2 bases and J by 2 bases, 4 bases remained unmatched. CDR3 length: 16 amino acids. CDR3 nucleotide sequence: TGTGCCAGCAGCTTAATGGGACAGGGAAACACCGGGGAGCTGTTTTTT. It specifies CASSLMGQGNTGELFF.

V usage is TRBV11-2 and J usage is TRBJ2-3; a possible D gene is TRBD1 (6 bases). V was cut by 3 bases and J by 6 bases, with 22 bases left in between. CDR1 and CDR2 (germline): SGHAT, FQNNGV. This CDR3 spans 17 amino acids. The DNA of the CDR3 is TGTGCCAGCAGCTTCCACCCTTCAGGGGCCCACCAGGATACGCAGTATTTT. This codes for CASSFHPSGAHQDTQYF.

The V call is TRBV25-1, the J call TRBJ2-1; TRBD2 matches 7 bases. The length of the CDR3 is 15 residues. The V and J ends lost 2 bases and 9 bases, in that order; junction bases with no gene match: 10. The germline CDR1 and CDR2 sequences are MGHDK and SYGVNS. The CDR3 DNA follows: TGTGCCAGCAGTGAAAGCGGGATAGGGTTCGGTGAGCAGTTCTTC. Translation: CASSESGIGFGEQFF.

On this clone: Other DNA sequences of this sample code for an identical CDR3. The V and J genes are TRBV5-1 and TRBJ2-2, with a possible D match to TRBD2 (6 bases). In germline, CDR1 is SGHRS, CDR2 YFSETQ. The CDR3 totals 15 residues. V was clipped by 0 bases and J by 0 bases, with 6 bases between them. This CDR3 is CASSLGRANTGELFF. CDR3 sequence (DNA): TGCGCCAGCAGCTTGGGGAGGGCGAACACCGGGGAGCTGTTTTTT.

V gene TRBV29-1 combines with J gene TRBJ2-2; TRBD1 matches at 7 bases. The J segment lost 5 bases and the V segment lost 6 bases, leaving 9 bases of the junction unmatched. Germline CDR1 is SQVTM and CDR2 is ANQGSEA. The CDR3 loop spans 14 amino acids. CDR3 nucleotide sequence: TGCAGCGTGGGACAGTCGCGAAATACCGGGGAGCTGTTTTTT. Encoded protein: CSVGQSRNTGELFF.